The clone carrying this T cell receptor (beta chain) was seen a handful of times. The source of the sample is a study of blood T cell repertoires in COVID-19. The overall study: Sites in the United States, Italy and Spain provided acute and convalescent COVID-19 samples.

The junction had 2 bases not matched to a gene; V was cut back by 0 bases and J by 6 bases. CDR3 size: 13 residues. CDR1 and CDR2 from the germline V gene are KGHSH and LQKENI. The data were produced by immunoSEQ multiplex PCR, yet TCRdb's version contains in-frame clones alone and is incomplete. Here the sample spans 150,000 to 200,000 clones, 75% to 90% being singletons. Living in 25 or so US areas, the participants were between roughly 18 and 89 years of age. Each participant's cohort was designated according to participant-reported clinical history. Sample: PBMCs or T cells enriched from blood (not recorded which). The sequence derives from a woman younger than 35 who had recovered from COVID-19. V gene TRBV18 combines with J gene TRBJ2-7; TRBD2 matches 7 bases. The CDR3 loop is CASSPPTSPEQYF. The CDR3 DNA reads TGTGCCAGCTCACCACCGACTAGCCCCGAGCAGTACTTC.